One sample yielded the 5 T cell receptor beta chains listed below, sequenced in a study of Graves' ophthalmopathy and Graves' hyperthyroidism. Scientists amplified the TCR beta CDR3 regions from RNA transcripts. First-round RT-PCR relied on HTBI primers, and a second-round multiplex PCR came next. TCRdb reanalysed the multiplex PCR reads using MiXCR and keeps one entry per CDR3 protein. The table records around 1,200,000 distinct CDR3 sequences, 35% to 40% of them present only once. Sequenced input: peripheral blood or thyroid tissue (not recorded which). These receptors were taken from an adult man with Graves' hyperthyroidism.

This chain uses TRBV10-2 with TRBJ2-5; the match to TRBD1 covers 7 bases. V was pared by 4 bases and J by 1 base, with 3 bases of the junction left unmatched. The V gene's germline CDR1 is WSHSY and CDR2 SAAADI. The CDR3 loop spans 14 amino acids. This CDR3 is CASSAGTVQETQYF. CDR3 sequence (DNA): TGCGCCAGCAGTGCTGGGACAGTCCAAGAGACCCAGTACTTC.

This clonotype was seen many times. The chain recombines TRBV7-9 with TRBJ2-5, with D unclear. The CDR3 is 14 amino acids. V lost 6 bases and J 2 bases, leaving 13 bases between the germline ends. Germline-derived CDR1 and CDR2 are SEHNR and FQNEAQ (reference sequence). CDR3 in amino acids: CASRGAFGQETQYF. The CDR3 coding sequence is TGTGCCAGCAGAGGCGCCTTTGGACAAGAGACCCAGTACTTC.

As for this clonotype: The junction departs from the called germline gene at one end, perhaps through a read error. The V call is TRBV10-2, the J call TRBJ2-7; the D is unclear. This CDR3 region has 17 residues. Germline V gene data show CDR1 as WSHSY and CDR2 as SAAADI. CDR3 nucleotide sequence: TGTGCCAGCAGCTTAGAGTTGTCCGACTTAAGTCCCTACGAGCAGTACTTC. Amino acid sequence: CASSLELSDLSPYEQYF.

J is TRBJ2-7 and V is TRBV10-2; D not certain. Deletions cut 2 bases from V and 0 bases from J, with 8 bases between. The CDR3 runs 14 residues. Looked up from germline, CDR1 is WSHSY and CDR2 is SAAADI. The CDR3 DNA is TGCGCCAGCAGTGAGCCGGGTTTCTCCTACGAGCAGTACTTC. The encoded protein is CASSEPGFSYEQYF.

Comment on this clonotype: It may be a read error: a sequence one base away is much more abundant. The chain uses TRBV7-2 and TRBJ1-5; maybe TRBD1 (5 bases). The germline V gene has CDR1 SGHTA and CDR2 FQGNSA. There are 16 residues in the CDR3. The CDR3 DNA reads as TGTGCCAGCAGCTTAGTTCTAACTAGGGGCAAACAGCCCCAGCATTTT. Its protein is CASSLVLTRGKQPQHF.